These T cell receptor beta chains were read from a single sample in a study of T-cell reconstitution after alpha-beta-depleted transplantation in children. TCRdb itself ran the PCR reads through MiXCR, one entry per CDR3 protein. Among over 550,000 distinct CDR3 sequences listed, 8% to 11% were seen once. The material sequenced was PBMCs from the stem cell graft donor, taken from the stem cell graft. The receptors here all came from a human donor who donated a stem cell graft to a child with acute myeloid leukemia. The CDR3 runs from the conserved cysteine through the conserved F or W. A D gene is named only where the DNA matches it firmly. Clone size is given for some rows only: seen once, a few or many times, or a class if the clone is expanded.

-,-,TRBJ2-6,TRBV20-1,TGCAGTACGTCTGGGGACTCCAGCTCTGGGGCCAACGTCCTGACTTTC,CSTSGDSSSGANVLTF
-,-,TRBJ1-4,TRBV28,TGTGCCAGCAGTTCCCTATCGTCTGCAACTAATGAAAAACTGTTTTTT,CASSSLSSATNEKLFF
-,-,TRBJ1-4,TRBV9,TGTGCCAGCAGCTTCAGGGAGGGGAGCGAAAAACTGTTTTTT,CASSFREGSEKLFF
-,many,TRBJ2-3,TRBV10-3,TGTGCCATCAGTGACAGGGGAGATACGCAGTATTTT,CAISDRGDTQYF
-,few,TRBJ2-4,TRBV30,TGTGCCTGGAGTGCGGGACCATACATTCAGTACTTC,CAWSAGPYIQYF
-,few,TRBJ2-1,TRBV6-4,TGTGCCAGCAGTGTTATGTTCGAAGGTGAGCAGTTCTTC,CASSVMFEGEQFF
-,many,TRBJ2-5,TRBV28,TGTGCCAGCAGTTTGATCGGGGGTGTAGCGCAAGAGACCCAGTACTTC,CASSLIGGVAQETQYF
TRBD1,many,TRBJ2-7,TRBV4-3,TGCGCCAGCAGCCAAGACCTGGGGACAGGGTCCTACGAGCAGTACTTC,CASSQDLGTGSYEQYF
-,few,TRBJ2-4,TRBV7-2,TGTGCCAGCAGCTTAGGGCTGACTGGGATTCTAGCCAAAAACATTCAGTACTTC,CASSLGLTGILAKNIQYF
-,many,TRBJ2-2,TRBV15,TGTGCCACCAGCAGAGCGCGGGCCGGGGAGCTGTTTTTT,CATSRARAGELFF
TRBD2,-,TRBJ2-5,TRBV12-3/TRBV12-4,TGTGCCAGCAGGGACCGAGCGGGAGTGCTTTCGACCCAGTACTTC,CASRDRAGVLSTQYF
TRBD2,many,TRBJ2-2,TRBV5-1,TGCGCCAGCAGCTTGGAACTAGCGGGAACCGGGGAGCTGTTTTTT,CASSLELAGTGELFF
-,many,TRBJ2-5,TRBV7-2,TGTGCCAGCAGCCCACGGCCTGGACAAGAGACCCAGTACTTC,CASSPRPGQETQYF
-,-,TRBJ1-1,TRBV5-1,TGCGCCAGCAGCTTGGGACAGCGCATGAACACTGAAGCTTTCTTT,CASSLGQRMNTEAFF
-,few,TRBJ1-2,TRBV6-1,TGTGCCAGCAGTGAATCCGCCCCGGGGGCGGATGGCTACACCTTC,CASSESAPGADGYTF
-,once,TRBJ2-1,TRBV20-1,TGCAGTGCTAGTCGAGGGGGGCGCAATGAGCAGTTCTTC,CSASRGGRNEQFF
TRBD1,-,TRBJ1-1,TRBV20-1,TGCAGTGCCGCCCCACAGGGGGGGAGCACTGAAGCTTTCTTT,CSAAPQGGSTEAFF
-,-,TRBJ2-1,TRBV29-1,TGCAGCGTTCGTTCCGGGACGCATCACAATGAGCAGTTCTTC,CSVRSGTHHNEQFF
-,-,TRBJ1-6,TRBV29-1,TGCAGCGTTGCGACAGACTCTAATTCACCCCTCCACTTT,CSVATDSNSPLHF
TRBD2,many,TRBJ2-7,TRBV3-1,TGTGCCAGCAGCATTGGACTAGTATCCTACGAGCAGTACTTC,CASSIGLVSYEQYF
TRBD2,many,TRBJ2-2,TRBV7-2,TGTGCCAGCAGCTTATTGGGACTAAACACCGGGGAGCTGTTTTTT,CASSLLGLNTGELFF
-,-,TRBJ2-7,TRBV20-1,TGCAGTGCCAGAAAGAGCGGGCGTGTGGGGGAGCAGTACTTC,CSARKSGRVGEQYF
-,many,TRBJ2-3,TRBV20-1,TGCAGTGTCTGGACCGCCTCGGGCACAGATACGCAGTATTTT,CSVWTASGTDTQYF
TRBD1,many,TRBJ2-6,TRBV20-1,TGCAGTGCCCATCCCGTTAGGCCTAACAGGGGGCGCGGCGGGGCCAACGTCCTGACTTTC,CSAHPVRPNRGRGGANVLTF
TRBD1,-,TRBJ1-4,TRBV29-1,TGCAGCGGCCTCGGGACAGCCACTAATGAAAAACTGTTTTTT,CSGLGTATNEKLFF
-,-,TRBJ2-5,TRBV28,TGTGCCAGCACGGACCCCCGGGGGCTCTTGGAGACCCAGTACTTC,CASTDPRGLLETQYF
-,few,TRBJ2-1,TRBV5-1,TGCGCCAGCAGCTTGGAGGCGGGGACAGAGCAGTTCTTC,CASSLEAGTEQFF
TRBD2,-,TRBJ2-7,TRBV6-5,TGTGCCAGCAGTTACTCGAGGGAGGGATTAGACCCCTACGAGCAGTACTTC,CASSYSREGLDPYEQYF
-,-,TRBJ1-5,TRBV28,TGTGCCAGCAGTCCTGAAGTTGGGTATAGCAATCAGCCCCAGCATTTT,CASSPEVGYSNQPQHF
-,few,TRBJ1-1,TRBV20-1,TGCAGTTTTTCTCGGCCGATGAACACTGAAGCTTTCTTT,CSFSRPMNTEAFF
TRBD2,-,TRBJ2-3,TRBV12-5,TGTGCTAGTGGACCCGGACTAGCGGGAGCGGATACGCAGTATTTT,CASGPGLAGADTQYF
TRBD1,many,TRBJ2-7,TRBV4-3,TGCGCCAGCAGCCAAACTGGGACAGTGGCTCCCTACGAGCAGTACTTC,CASSQTGTVAPYEQYF
TRBD2,-,TRBJ2-3,TRBV24-1,TGTGCCACCAGTGACCCCGGACTAGCGGGGACCACAGATACGCAGTATTTT,CATSDPGLAGTTDTQYF
TRBD2,many,TRBJ2-1,TRBV5-1,TGCGCCAGCAGCTTTAGCGGGACTTACAATGAGCAGTTCTTC,CASSFSGTYNEQFF
-,-,TRBJ1-6,TRBV6-5,TGTGCCAGCAGTATGTCACTGGGGAATTCACCCCTCCACTTT,CASSMSLGNSPLHF
TRBD1,-,TRBJ1-1,TRBV12-3/TRBV12-4,TGTGCCAGCAGTCCAAGGACAGGGTACACTGAAGCTTTCTTT,CASSPRTGYTEAFF
-,-,TRBJ1-2,TRBV7-8,TGTGCCAGCAGCTTAGGATTGGATGGCTACACCTTC,CASSLGLDGYTF
-,-,TRBJ2-2,TRBV5-4,TGTGCCAGCAGCTCCTCCCCCGGGGGGGAGCTGTTTTTT,CASSSSPGGELFF
-,many,TRBJ2-7,TRBV6-2/TRBV6-3,TGTGCCAGCATTCCCGGGAACAACTACGGACAGCAGTACTTC,CASIPGNNYGQQYF
-,-,TRBJ2-3,TRBV18,TGTGCCAGCTCACCCGAGTCCGACGGCAGTAGCCCTTTCACAGATACGCAGTATTTT,CASSPESDGSSPFTDTQYF
TRBD2,few,TRBJ2-1,TRBV4-2,TGTGCCAGCAGCCACTTATTAGCGGGAGCGGGAGACAATGAGCAGTTCTTC,CASSHLLAGAGDNEQFF
-,many,TRBJ2-5,TRBV20-1,TGCAGTGCTAGAGATCTCAGGATCTTCCAAGAGACCCAGTACTTC,CSARDLRIFQETQYF
TRBD2,-,TRBJ2-1,TRBV6-2/TRBV6-3,TGTGCCAGCAGTCACGGACTAGAGGCCTACAATGAGCAGTTCTTC,CASSHGLEAYNEQFF
TRBD1,few,TRBJ2-3,TRBV12-3/TRBV12-4,TGTGCCAGCAGTCCCCGGGACAGGGATAGAGATACGCAGTATTTT,CASSPRDRDRDTQYF
-,-,TRBJ2-1,TRBV20-1,TGCAGTGCTAGAGAAGGGCTAGCCCTCTCGCAGTTCTTC,CSAREGLALSQFF
-,-,TRBJ1-1,TRBV5-1,TGCGCCAGCAGCTCATGGACCTACACTGAAGCTTTCTTT,CASSSWTYTEAFF
TRBD2,few,TRBJ2-7,TRBV7-2,TGTGCCAGCAGCTTAAAGGCGGGAGGGCCCCCCTACGAGCAGTACTTC,CASSLKAGGPPYEQYF
-,few,TRBJ2-7,TRBV24-1,TGTGCCACCAGTGACGGGGGCCAGGTCAAGCGGCAGTACTTC,CATSDGGQVKRQYF
-,-,TRBJ2-7,TRBV6-2/TRBV6-3,TGTGCCAGCAGTTACGCCGGCTTGGGAAGCGAGCAGTACTTC,CASSYAGLGSEQYF
TRBD1,few,TRBJ1-2,TRBV11-1,TGTGCCAGCAGCTTAAGCGGTGGACAGGGAATCGGTGGCTACACCTTC,CASSLSGGQGIGGYTF
-,many,TRBJ1-5,TRBV20-1,TGCAGTGCTAGAGGCGTTTCCCAGGATCGGAATCAGCCCCAGCATTTT,CSARGVSQDRNQPQHF